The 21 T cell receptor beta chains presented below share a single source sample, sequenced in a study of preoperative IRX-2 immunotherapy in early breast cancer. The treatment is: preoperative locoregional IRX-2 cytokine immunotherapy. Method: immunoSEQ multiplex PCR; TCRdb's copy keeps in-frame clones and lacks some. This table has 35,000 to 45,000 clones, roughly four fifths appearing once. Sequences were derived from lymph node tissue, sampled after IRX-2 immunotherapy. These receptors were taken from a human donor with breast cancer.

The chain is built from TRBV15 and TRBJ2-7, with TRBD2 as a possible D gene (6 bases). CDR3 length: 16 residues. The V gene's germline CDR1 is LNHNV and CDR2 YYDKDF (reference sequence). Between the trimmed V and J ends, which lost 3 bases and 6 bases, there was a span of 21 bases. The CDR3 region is CATSSPRGTLLREQYF. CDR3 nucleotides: TGTGCCACCAGCAGCCCCCGTGGGACTCTCCTTCGCGAGCAGTACTTC.

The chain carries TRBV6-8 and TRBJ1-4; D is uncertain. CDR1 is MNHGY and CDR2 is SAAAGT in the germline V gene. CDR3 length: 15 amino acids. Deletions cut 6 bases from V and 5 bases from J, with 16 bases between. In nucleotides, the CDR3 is TGTGCCAGCAGCTCCCCGCTCGAGACGAATGAAAAACTGTTTTTT. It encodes CASSSPLETNEKLFF.

CDR3 loop: CASSPGTGRSYGYTF. The CDR3, as DNA: TGTGCCAGCAGTCCTGGGACAGGGAGGAGCTATGGCTACACCTTC. The chain employs TRBV28 and TRBJ1-2; TRBD1 aligns across 9 bases. This CDR3 contains 15 residues. With 5 bases clipped from V and 4 bases from J, the junction kept 8 bases outside the gene matches. Germline values: CDR1 MDHEN, CDR2 SYDVKM.

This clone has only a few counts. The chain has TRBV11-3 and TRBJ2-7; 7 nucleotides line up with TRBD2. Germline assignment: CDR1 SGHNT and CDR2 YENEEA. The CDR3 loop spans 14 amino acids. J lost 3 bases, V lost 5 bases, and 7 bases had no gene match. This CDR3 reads CASSRAGVHYEQYF. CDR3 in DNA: TGTGCCAGCAGCCGTGCGGGGGTCCACTACGAGCAGTACTTC.

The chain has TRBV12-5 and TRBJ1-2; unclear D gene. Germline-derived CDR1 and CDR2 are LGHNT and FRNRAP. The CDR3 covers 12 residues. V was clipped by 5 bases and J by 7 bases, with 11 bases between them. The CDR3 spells CASGPGIGGYTF. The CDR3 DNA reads TGTGCTAGTGGTCCCGGGATTGGTGGCTACACCTTC.

In DNA, the CDR3 is TGTGCCAGCAGTCCACGGGGAGCCGGCGGGGAGCTGTTTTTT. It codes for CASSPRGAGGELFF. The V gene is TRBV6-8, the J gene TRBJ2-2; D is perhaps TRBD2 (5 bases). Deletions cut 5 bases from V and 7 bases from J, with 14 bases between. The CDR3 extends over 14 amino acids. Per the germline V gene, CDR1 is MNHGY and CDR2 is SAAAGT.

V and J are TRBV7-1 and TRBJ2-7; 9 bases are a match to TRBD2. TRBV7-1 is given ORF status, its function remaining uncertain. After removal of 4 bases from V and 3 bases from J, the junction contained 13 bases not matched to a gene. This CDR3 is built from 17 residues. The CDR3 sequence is CASSLDNIGLANYEQYF. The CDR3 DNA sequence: TGTGCCAGCAGCTTAGATAATATAGGACTAGCGAACTACGAGCAGTACTTC.

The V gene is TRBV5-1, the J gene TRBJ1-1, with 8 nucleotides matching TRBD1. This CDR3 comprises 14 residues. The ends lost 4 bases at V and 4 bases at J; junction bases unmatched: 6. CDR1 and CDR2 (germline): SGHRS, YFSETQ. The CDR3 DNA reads TGCGCCAGCAGCAGTACAGGGGGTATCACTGAAGCTTTCTTT. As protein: CASSSTGGITEAFF.

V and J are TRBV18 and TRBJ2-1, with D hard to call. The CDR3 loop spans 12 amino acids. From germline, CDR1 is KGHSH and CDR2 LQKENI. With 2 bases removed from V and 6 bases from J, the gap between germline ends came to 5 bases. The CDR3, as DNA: TGTGCCAGCTCACCAAGGTCCAATGAGCAGTTCTTC. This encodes CASSPRSNEQFF.

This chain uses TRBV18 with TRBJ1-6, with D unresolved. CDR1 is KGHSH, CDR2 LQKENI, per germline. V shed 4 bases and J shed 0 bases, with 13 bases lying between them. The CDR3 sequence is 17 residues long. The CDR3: CASSLMETSSYNSPLHF. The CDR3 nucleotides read TGTGCCAGCTCACTCATGGAGACAAGCTCCTATAATTCACCCCTCCACTTT.

CDR3 sequence (DNA): TGTGCCAGTTTGGGACCAGGGGCGCCTAATGAAAAACTGTTTTTT. Protein: CASLGPGAPNEKLFF. The J gene is TRBJ1-4, the V gene TRBV19; weak D call: TRBD1 (6 bases). Germline CDR1 LNHDA, CDR2 SQIVND (reference sequence). The CDR3 consists of 15 residues. V gave up 8 bases and J gave up 3 bases, with 16 bases separating them.

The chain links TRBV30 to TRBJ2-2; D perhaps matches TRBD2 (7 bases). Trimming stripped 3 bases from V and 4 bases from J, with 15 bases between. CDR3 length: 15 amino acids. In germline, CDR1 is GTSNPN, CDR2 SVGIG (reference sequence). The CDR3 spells CAWRGRRGRTGELFF. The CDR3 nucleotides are TGTGCCTGGAGGGGAAGGCGGGGGCGCACCGGGGAGCTGTTTTTT.

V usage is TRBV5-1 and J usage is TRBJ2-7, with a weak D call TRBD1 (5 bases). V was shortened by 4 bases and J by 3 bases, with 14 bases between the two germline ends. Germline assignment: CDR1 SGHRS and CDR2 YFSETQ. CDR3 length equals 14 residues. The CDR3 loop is CASSPLDSNYEQYF. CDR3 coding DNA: TGCGCCAGCAGCCCTCTCGACAGTAACTACGAGCAGTACTTC.

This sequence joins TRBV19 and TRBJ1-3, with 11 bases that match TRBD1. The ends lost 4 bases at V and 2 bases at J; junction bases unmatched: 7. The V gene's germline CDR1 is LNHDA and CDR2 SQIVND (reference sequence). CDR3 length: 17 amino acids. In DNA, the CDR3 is TGTGCCAGTAGTAGCGACTCGGGACAGGGGGCTGGAAACACCATATATTTT. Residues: CASSSDSGQGAGNTIYF.

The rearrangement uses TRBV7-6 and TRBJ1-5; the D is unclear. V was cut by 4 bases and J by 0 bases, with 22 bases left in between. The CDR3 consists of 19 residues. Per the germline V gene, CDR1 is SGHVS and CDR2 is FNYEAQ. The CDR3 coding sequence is TGTGCCAGCAGCTCCCGGGTCCGGCGTGGATTTAATAGCAATCAGCCCCAGCATTTT. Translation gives CASSSRVRRGFNSNQPQHF.

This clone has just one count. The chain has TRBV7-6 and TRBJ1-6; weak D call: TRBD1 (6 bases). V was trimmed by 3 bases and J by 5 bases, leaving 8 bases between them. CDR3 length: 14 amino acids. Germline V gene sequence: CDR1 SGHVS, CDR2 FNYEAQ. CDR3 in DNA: TGTGCCAGCAGCTTGGGGGCGAATAATTCACCCCTCCACTTT. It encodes CASSLGANNSPLHF.

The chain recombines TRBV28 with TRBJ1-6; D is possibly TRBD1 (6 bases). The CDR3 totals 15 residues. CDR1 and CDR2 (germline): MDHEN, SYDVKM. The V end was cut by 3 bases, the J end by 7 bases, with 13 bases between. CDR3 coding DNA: TGTGCCAGCAGTTTCTCTACAGGGTGGAATTCACCCCTCCACTTT. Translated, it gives CASSFSTGWNSPLHF. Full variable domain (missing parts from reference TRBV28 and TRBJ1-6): DVKVTQSSRYLVKRTGEKVFLECVQDMDHENMFWYRQDPGLGLRLIYFSYDVKMKEKGDIPEGYSVSREKKERFSLILESASTNQTSMYLCASSFSTGWNSPLHFGNGTRLTVT.

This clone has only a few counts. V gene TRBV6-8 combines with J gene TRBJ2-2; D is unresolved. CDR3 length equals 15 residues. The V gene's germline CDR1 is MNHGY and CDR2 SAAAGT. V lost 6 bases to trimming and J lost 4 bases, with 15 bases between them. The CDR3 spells CASRDQIYGTGELFF. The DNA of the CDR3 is TGTGCCAGCAGAGACCAAATATATGGCACCGGGGAGCTGTTTTTT.

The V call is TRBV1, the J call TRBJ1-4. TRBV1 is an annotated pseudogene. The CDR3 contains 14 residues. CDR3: CASSQEWRDEKLFF. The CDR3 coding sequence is TGCGCCAGCAGCCAAGAATGGAGAGATGAAAAACTGTTTTTT.

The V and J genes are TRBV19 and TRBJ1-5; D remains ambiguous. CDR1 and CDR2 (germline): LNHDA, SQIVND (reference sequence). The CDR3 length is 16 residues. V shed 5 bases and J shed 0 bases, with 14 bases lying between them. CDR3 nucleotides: TGTGCCAGTAGTCCTCATACTCAGGATAGCAATCAGCCCCAGCATTTT. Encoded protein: CASSPHTQDSNQPQHF. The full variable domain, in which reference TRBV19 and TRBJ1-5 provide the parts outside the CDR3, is DGGITQSPKYLFRKEGQNVTLSCEQNLNHDAMYWYRQDPGQGLRLIYYSQIVNDFQKGDIAEGYSVSREKKESFPLTVTSAQKNPTAFYLCASSPHTQDSNQPQHFGDGTRLSIL.

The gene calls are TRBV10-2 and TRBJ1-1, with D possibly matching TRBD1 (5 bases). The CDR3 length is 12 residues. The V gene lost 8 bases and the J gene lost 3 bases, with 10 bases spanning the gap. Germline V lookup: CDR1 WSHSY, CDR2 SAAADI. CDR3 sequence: CASWTGDTEAFF. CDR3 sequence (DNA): TGCGCCAGCTGGACGGGGGACACTGAAGCTTTCTTT.